The 18 T cell receptor beta chains given below trace back to one sample, sequenced in a study of T cell changes during pregnancy in multiple sclerosis. Some clones are missing from TCRdb's copy, which holds only in-frame ones; the method was immunoSEQ multiplex PCR. The table shows over 30,000 clones, with 90% to 95% occurring only once. This specimen was CD4+ T cells from peripheral blood mononuclear cells, taken after pregnancy. The receptors come from a female donor with multiple sclerosis, enrolled in a pregnancy study.

This clone was seen just once. This sequence joins TRBV5-8 and TRBJ2-4; 8 bases fit TRBD1. The CDR3 is 17 residues long. With 5 bases clipped from V and 1 base from J, the junction kept 11 bases outside the gene matches. In germline, CDR1 is SGHTS, CDR2 YDEGEE. As DNA, the CDR3 is TGTGCCAGCAGGGACAGGGACCTCTTCGGCGCCAAAAACATTCAGTACTTC. It yields the protein CASRDRDLFGAKNIQYF.

The rearrangement joins TRBV6-1 to TRBJ2-7; a weak D match, TRBD2 (6 bases). With 7 bases removed from V and 3 bases from J, the gap between germline ends came to 16 bases. This CDR3 has 14 amino acids. The germline V gene encodes CDR1 MNHNS and CDR2 SASEGT. CDR3 amino acids: CASKPVAGRYEQYF. The CDR3 DNA reads as TGTGCCAGCAAGCCCGTGGCGGGGCGCTACGAGCAGTACTTC.

V and J are TRBV29-1 and TRBJ2-5, with 7 bases fitting TRBD1. In germline, CDR1 is SQVTM, CDR2 ANQGSEA. This CDR3 has 13 residues. V shed 4 bases and J 5 bases; nucleotides not matched to a gene: 7. The CDR3 DNA follows: TGCAGCGTTGCCAGGGGGATGGGGGAGACCCAGTACTTC. As protein: CSVARGMGETQYF.

The CDR3 nucleotides are TGTGCCAGTAGGGGCGGGGGGAGCAACAATGAGCAGTTCTTC. It specifies CASRGGGSNNEQFF. J is TRBJ2-1 and V is TRBV19; 8 bases align to TRBD2. V shed 6 bases and J 5 bases; nucleotides not matched to a gene: 6. This CDR3 is built from 14 residues. Germline lookup yields CDR1 LNHDA and CDR2 SQIVND (reference sequence). Using reference TRBV19 and TRBJ2-1 for the parts outside the CDR3, the full variable domain is DGGITQSPKYLFRKEGQNVTLSCEQNLNHDAMYWYRQDPGQGLRLIYYSQIVNDFQKGDIAEGYSVSREKKESFPLTVTSAQKNPTAFYLCASRGGGSNNEQFFGPGTRLTVL.

J is TRBJ2-7 and V is TRBV9; 7 positions match TRBD1. The CDR3 length is 15 residues. Trimming at V came to 3 bases and at J to 4 bases, leaving 10 bases not matched to a gene. Germline CDR1 SGDLS, CDR2 YYNGEE. The CDR3 loop is CASSARQGWSYEQYF. CDR3 DNA: TGTGCCAGCAGCGCCCGACAGGGTTGGAGTTACGAGCAGTACTTC.

The chain carries TRBV7-9 and TRBJ1-4, with 8 bases aligning to TRBD1. The germline V gene encodes CDR1 SEHNR and CDR2 FQNEAQ (reference sequence). The CDR3 loop spans 13 amino acids. V shed 3 bases, J shed 6 bases, and the junction held 0 bases outside the gene matches. The CDR3 loop is CASSLTGDEKLFF. DNA for the CDR3: TGTGCCAGCAGCTTGACAGGGGATGAAAAACTGTTTTTT.

The V gene is TRBV5-1, the J gene TRBJ2-3, with a possible D match to TRBD1 (6 bases). Germline values: CDR1 SGHRS, CDR2 YFSETQ. V was trimmed by 4 bases and J by 2 bases, leaving 17 bases between them. The CDR3 is made up of 16 amino acids. In DNA, the CDR3 is TGCGCCAGCAGCACCGGCCGGGACACCAACACAGATACGCAGTATTTT. It encodes CASSTGRDTNTDTQYF.

In this sample, this clone turned up a few times. This chain connects TRBV7-8 to TRBJ2-7, with D maybe TRBD1 (5 bases). V was trimmed by 6 bases and J by 5 bases, leaving 11 bases between them. The CDR3 has 12 residues. Germline lookup yields CDR1 SGHVS and CDR2 FQNEAQ. The CDR3 region has the DNA TGTGCCAGCAGTATTAGGGGCCACGAGCAGTACTTC. It encodes CASSIRGHEQYF. Complete variable domain (other parts from reference TRBV7-8 and TRBJ2-7): GAGVSQSPRYKVAKRGQDVALRCDPISGHVSLFWYQQALGQGPEFLTYFQNEAQLDKSGLPSDRFFAERPEGSVSTLKIQRTQQEDSAVYLCASSIRGHEQYFGPGTRLTVT.

V and J are TRBV7-9 and TRBJ1-2, with 7 bases fitting TRBD1. V lost 8 bases and J lost 4; bases outside the gene matches: 7. The germline gives CDR1 SEHNR, CDR2 FQNEAQ (reference sequence). The CDR3 extends over 13 amino acids. The CDR3 region has the DNA TGTGCCAGCGAGGCTGGACAGGCCTATGGCTACACCTTC. Amino acids: CASEAGQAYGYTF.

CDR3 amino acids: CASSWTADNSPLHF. In nucleotides, the CDR3 is TGTGCCAGCAGCTGGACAGCTGATAATTCACCCCTCCACTTT. The V call is TRBV14, the J call TRBJ1-6, with TRBD1 as a possible D gene (6 bases). There are 14 residues in the CDR3. Trimming took 5 bases from V and 5 from J, leaving 10 bases between them. Germline CDR1 and CDR2: SGHDN and FVKESK.

The chain couples TRBV7-2 to TRBJ2-3; 9 nucleotides line up with TRBD2. Germline V gene sequence: CDR1 SGHTA, CDR2 FQGNSA. CDR3 length: 15 residues. V dropped 3 bases and J dropped 5; count of bases not matched to a gene: 6. The CDR3: CASSFGGGAVDTQYF. The CDR3 nucleotides read TGTGCCAGCAGCTTTGGCGGGGGGGCCGTAGATACGCAGTATTTT.

The J gene is TRBJ2-1, the V gene TRBV15; 9 positions match TRBD1. The germline CDR1 and CDR2 sequences are LNHNV and YYDKDF (reference sequence). With 6 bases clipped from V and 7 bases from J, the junction kept 13 bases outside the gene matches. The CDR3 has 16 amino acids. The CDR3 bases are TGTGCCACCAGTCGGAGAAGCCGGGACAGGGTTAATGAGCAGTTCTTC. Translation: CATSRRSRDRVNEQFF. Together with reference TRBV15 and TRBJ2-1, the CDR3 gives the full variable domain: DAMVIQNPRYQVTQFGKPVTLSCSQTLNHNVMYWYQQKSSQAPKLLFHYYDKDFNNEADTPDNFQSRRPNTSFCFLDIRSPGLGDTAMYLCATSRRSRDRVNEQFFGPGTRLTVL.

The chain carries TRBV20-1 and TRBJ1-1, with D hard to call. Germline CDR1 reads DFQATT; CDR2 reads SNEGSKA (reference sequence). Trimming shortened V by 4 bases and J by 4 bases, and 7 bases separated the two germline ends. This CDR3 spans 11 amino acids. Here the CDR3 DNA reads TGCAGTGCTATACGGGGCACTGAAGCTTTCTTT. Encoded protein: CSAIRGTEAFF.

The rearrangement uses TRBV28 and TRBJ2-5; TRBD2 is a possible D gene (6 bases). The V and J ends lost 5 bases and 6 bases respectively, with 19 bases between them. Germline loops: CDR1 MDHEN, CDR2 SYDVKM. This CDR3 has 15 amino acids. The CDR3 DNA reads TGTGCCAGCAGTCTACAGACACTAGCAGGGAAGACCCAGTACTTC. This encodes CASSLQTLAGKTQYF.

The chain is built from TRBV7-8 and TRBJ2-1; 7 positions agree with TRBD2. V lost 1 base and J lost 3; bases outside the gene matches: 6. This CDR3 spans 16 amino acids. Germline values: CDR1 SGHVS, CDR2 FQNEAQ. CDR3 coding DNA: TGTGCCAGCAGCTTAGGGGCTAGCGGTTTCTACAATGAGCAGTTCTTC. It is translated as CASSLGASGFYNEQFF.

The chain uses TRBV5-6 and TRBJ1-2; 8 bases map to TRBD1. This CDR3 comprises 17 residues. With V trimmed by 2 bases and J by 5 bases, 14 bases remained unmatched. Germline assignment: CDR1 SGHDT and CDR2 YYEEEE. The CDR3 nucleotides are TGTGCCAGCAGCTTCGACCCCCGCTCGACAGGGGCATATGGCTACACCTTC. Translated, it gives CASSFDPRSTGAYGYTF.

The gene calls are TRBV19 and TRBJ1-2; D is possibly TRBD1 (6 bases). The V and J ends lost 5 bases and 4 bases respectively, with 11 bases between them. Germline values: CDR1 LNHDA, CDR2 SQIVND (reference sequence). The CDR3 runs to 13 residues. Here the CDR3 reads CASSLQGRYGYTF. DNA for the CDR3: TGTGCCAGTAGTTTGCAGGGGCGCTATGGCTACACCTTC.

This clone has a handful of counts. CDR3 in amino acids: CASSFRAGGLGGYTF. CDR3 nucleotide sequence: TGTGCCAGCAGCTTTCGGGCAGGGGGCTTAGGTGGCTACACCTTC. This chain joins TRBV5-5 and TRBJ1-2; 8 nucleotides align to TRBD1. The CDR3 is made up of 15 amino acids. Trimming removed 2 bases from V and 7 bases from J; junction bases left unmatched: 10. Germline loops: CDR1 SGHKS, CDR2 YYEKEE (reference sequence).